This is a list of T cell receptor beta chains from one sample in a study of cytomegalovirus exposure and HLA in healthy donors. TCRdb's copy holds only in-frame clones and misses some; the assay was immunoSEQ multiplex PCR. The sample lists more than 70,000 clones, under 80% occurring once. Sequenced: PBMCs. The receptors come from a boy aged 5-17 years in good health and CMV-seronegative. The CDR3 runs from the conserved cysteine through the conserved F or W. A D gene is named only where the DNA matches it firmly. Clone size is shown for a subset of rows, as once, few, many or a class of expanded clone.

clone size: -
V gene: TRBV27
J gene: TRBJ2-3
D gene: -
CDR3 DNA: TGTGCCAGCAGTACCCGGTACGCCAACACAGATACGCAGTATTTT
CDR3 protein: CASSTRYANTDTQYF

clone size: -
V gene: TRBV21-1
J gene: TRBJ2-1
D gene: -
CDR3 DNA: TGTGCCAGCGGTCTATTGGGGGGAGTGAGCTACAATGAGCAGTTCTTC
CDR3 protein: CASGLLGGVSYNEQFF

clone size: -
V gene: TRBV5-1
J gene: TRBJ1-6
D gene: TRBD1
CDR3 DNA: TGCGCCAGCAGCTTACAGGGGGAGGGTTCACCCCTCCACTTT
CDR3 protein: CASSLQGEGSPLHF

clone size: -
V gene: TRBV7-8
J gene: TRBJ2-6
D gene: -
CDR3 DNA: TGTGCCAGCAGCTTAGCGCGGAGAGGAGGAAGCTCTGGGGCCAACGTCCTGACTTTC
CDR3 protein: CASSLARRGGSSGANVLTF

clone size: -
V gene: TRBV7-2
J gene: TRBJ2-7
D gene: -
CDR3 DNA: TGTGCCAGCAGCTTAGCGAGTAGGGGGATCTCCTACGAGCAGTACTTC
CDR3 protein: CASSLASRGISYEQYF

clone size: few
V gene: TRBV7-6
J gene: TRBJ2-3
D gene: -
CDR3 DNA: TGTGCCAGCAGCTTAGTGGGGGGTACAGATACGCAGTATTTT
CDR3 protein: CASSLVGGTDTQYF

clone size: -
V gene: TRBV30
J gene: TRBJ2-5
D gene: TRBD2
CDR3 DNA: TGTGCCTGGAGTCCGGGACTAGCGGGAGGTCCCCAAGAGACCCAGTACTTC
CDR3 protein: CAWSPGLAGGPQETQYF

clone size: -
V gene: TRBV7-8
J gene: TRBJ2-5
D gene: TRBD2
CDR3 DNA: TGTGCCAGCATAAAAGGACTAGCGGTTCAAGAGACCCAGTACTTC
CDR3 protein: CASIKGLAVQETQYF

clone size: -
V gene: TRBV29-1
J gene: TRBJ2-1
D gene: TRBD2
CDR3 DNA: TGCAGCGTTGAGGCTAGCGGGGGAGGCAGTGAGCAGTTCTTC
CDR3 protein: CSVEASGGGSEQFF

clone size: -
V gene: TRBV5-4
J gene: TRBJ1-1
D gene: TRBD1
CDR3 DNA: TGTGCCAGCAGCTTGGACAGGGGAGGGAACACTGAAGCTTTCTTT
CDR3 protein: CASSLDRGGNTEAFF